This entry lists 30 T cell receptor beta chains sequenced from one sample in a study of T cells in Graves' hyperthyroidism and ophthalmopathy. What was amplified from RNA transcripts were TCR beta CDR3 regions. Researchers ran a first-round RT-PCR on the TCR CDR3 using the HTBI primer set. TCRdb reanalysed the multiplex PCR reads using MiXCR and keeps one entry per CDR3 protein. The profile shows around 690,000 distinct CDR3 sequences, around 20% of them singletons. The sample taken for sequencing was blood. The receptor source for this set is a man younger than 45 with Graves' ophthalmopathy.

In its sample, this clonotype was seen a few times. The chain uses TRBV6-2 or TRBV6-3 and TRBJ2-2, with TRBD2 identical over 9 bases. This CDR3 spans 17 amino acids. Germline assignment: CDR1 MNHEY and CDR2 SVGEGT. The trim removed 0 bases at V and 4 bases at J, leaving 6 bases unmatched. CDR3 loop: CASSYSGSGSRTGELFF. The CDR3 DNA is TGTGCCAGCAGTTACTCGGGTAGCGGGAGTCGCACCGGGGAGCTGTTTTTT.

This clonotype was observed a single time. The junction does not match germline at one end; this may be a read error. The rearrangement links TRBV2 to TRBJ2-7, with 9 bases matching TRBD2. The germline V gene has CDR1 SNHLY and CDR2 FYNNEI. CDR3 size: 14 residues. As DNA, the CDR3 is TGCGCCAGCAGTGAGGAGCGGGAGGTTGACGAGCAGTACTTC. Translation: CASSEEREVDEQYF. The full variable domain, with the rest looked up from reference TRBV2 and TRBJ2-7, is EPEVTQTPSHQVTQMGQEVILRCVPISNHLYFYWYRQILGQKVEFLVSFYNNEISEKSEIFDDQFSVERPDGSNFTLKIRSTKLEDSAMYFCASSEEREVDEQYFGPGTRLTVT.

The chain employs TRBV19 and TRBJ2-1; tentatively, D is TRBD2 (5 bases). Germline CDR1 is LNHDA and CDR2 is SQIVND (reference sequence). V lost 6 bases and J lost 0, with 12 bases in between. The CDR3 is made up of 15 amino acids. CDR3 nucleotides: TGTGCCAGTAGAGAGGGTGTGAGCTCCTACAATGAGCAGTTCTTC. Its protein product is CASREGVSSYNEQFF.

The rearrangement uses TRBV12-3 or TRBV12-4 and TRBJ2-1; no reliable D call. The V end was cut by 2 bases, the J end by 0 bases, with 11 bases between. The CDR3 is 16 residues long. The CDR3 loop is CASSLLAFGSYNEQFF. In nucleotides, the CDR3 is TGTGCCAGCAGTTTACTCGCTTTTGGCTCCTACAATGAGCAGTTCTTC.

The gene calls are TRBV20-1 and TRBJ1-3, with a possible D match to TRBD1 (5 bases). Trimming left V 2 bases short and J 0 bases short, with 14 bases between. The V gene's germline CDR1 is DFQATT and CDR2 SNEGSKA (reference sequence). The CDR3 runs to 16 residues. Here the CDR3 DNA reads TGCAGTGCTAGATTGCGGGACCGAAGCTCTGGAAACACCATATATTTT. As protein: CSARLRDRSSGNTIYF.

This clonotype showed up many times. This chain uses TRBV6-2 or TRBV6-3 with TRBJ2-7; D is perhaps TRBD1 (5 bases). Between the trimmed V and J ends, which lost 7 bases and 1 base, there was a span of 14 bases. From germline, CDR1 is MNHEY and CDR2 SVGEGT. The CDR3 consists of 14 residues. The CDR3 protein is CASIPDSRSYEQYF. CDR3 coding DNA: TGTGCCAGCATTCCCGACAGTCGTTCCTACGAGCAGTACTTC.

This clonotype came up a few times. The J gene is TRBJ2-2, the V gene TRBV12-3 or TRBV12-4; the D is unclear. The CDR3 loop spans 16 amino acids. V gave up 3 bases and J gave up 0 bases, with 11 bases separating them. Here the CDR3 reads CASSFGSASNTGELFF. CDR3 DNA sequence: TGTGCCAGCAGTTTTGGGTCAGCTTCGAACACCGGGGAGCTGTTTTTT.

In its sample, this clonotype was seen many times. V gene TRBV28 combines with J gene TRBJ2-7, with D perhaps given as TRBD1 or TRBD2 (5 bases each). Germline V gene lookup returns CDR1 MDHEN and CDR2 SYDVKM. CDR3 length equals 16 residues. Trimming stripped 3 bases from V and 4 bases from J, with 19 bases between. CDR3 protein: CASSFNRALGGYEQYF. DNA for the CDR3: TGTGCCAGCAGTTTTAACCGAGCGCTTGGGGGTTACGAGCAGTACTTC.

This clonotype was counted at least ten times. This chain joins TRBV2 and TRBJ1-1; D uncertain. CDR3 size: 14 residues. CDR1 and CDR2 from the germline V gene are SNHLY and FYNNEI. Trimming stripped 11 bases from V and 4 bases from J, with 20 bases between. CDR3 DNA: TGTGCCGCGGGAACAAGCCCTGAGGGCACTGAAGCTTTCTTT. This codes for CAAGTSPEGTEAFF.

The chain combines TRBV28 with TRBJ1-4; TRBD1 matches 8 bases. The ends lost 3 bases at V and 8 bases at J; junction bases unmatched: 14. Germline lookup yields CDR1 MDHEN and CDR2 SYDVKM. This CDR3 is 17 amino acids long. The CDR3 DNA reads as TGTGCCAGCAGTTTCCCGCGGGGAGGACAGGGAGGAGAAAAACTGTTTTTT. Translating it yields CASSFPRGGQGGEKLFF.

DNA for the CDR3: TGTGCCAGCAGCCTTAACGACAGGGGGATTTACAATGAGCAGTTCTTC. This codes for CASSLNDRGIYNEQFF. The rearrangement joins TRBV7-3 to TRBJ2-1, with 9 positions matching TRBD1. The CDR3 has 16 residues. V was pared by 5 bases and J by 4 bases, with 9 bases of the junction left unmatched. Germline loops: CDR1 SGHTA, CDR2 FQGTGA.

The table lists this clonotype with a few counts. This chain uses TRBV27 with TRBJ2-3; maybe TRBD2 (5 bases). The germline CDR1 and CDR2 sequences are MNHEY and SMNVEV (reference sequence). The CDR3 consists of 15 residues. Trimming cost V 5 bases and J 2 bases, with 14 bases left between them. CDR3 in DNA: TGTGCCAGCAGTCCAAATCGGGGTCTCACAGATACGCAGTATTTT. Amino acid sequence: CASSPNRGLTDTQYF.

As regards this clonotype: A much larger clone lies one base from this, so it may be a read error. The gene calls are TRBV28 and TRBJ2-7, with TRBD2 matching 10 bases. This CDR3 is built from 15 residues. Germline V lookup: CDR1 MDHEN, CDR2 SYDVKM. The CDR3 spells CARSLYTSGKDEQYF. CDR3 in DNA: TGTGCCCGCAGTTTATATACTAGCGGGAAAGACGAGCAGTACTTC. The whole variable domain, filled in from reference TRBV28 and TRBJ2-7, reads DVKVTQSSRYLVKRTGEKVFLECVQDMDHENMFWYRQDPGLGLRLIYFSYDVKMKEKGDIPEGYSVSREKKERFSLILESASTNQTSMYLCARSLYTSGKDEQYFGPGTRLTVT.

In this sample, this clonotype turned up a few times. The CDR3 DNA reads as TGTGCCAGCATAACCGGGACTGCGATATATTTT. Amino acid sequence: CASITGTAIYF. The rearrangement joins TRBV2 to TRBJ1-3, with D perhaps TRBD1 (5 bases). In germline, CDR1 is SNHLY, CDR2 FYNNEI. Trimming took off 7 bases at V and 13 bases at J, with 14 bases between the two ends. This CDR3 is 11 amino acids long.

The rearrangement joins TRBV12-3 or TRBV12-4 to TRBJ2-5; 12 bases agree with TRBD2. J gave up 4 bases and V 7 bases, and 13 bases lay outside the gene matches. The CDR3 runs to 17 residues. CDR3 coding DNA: TGTGCCAGCACCGTACGTGAGCCTAGCGGGAGGGCAGAGACCCAGTACTTC. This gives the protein CASTVREPSGRAETQYF.

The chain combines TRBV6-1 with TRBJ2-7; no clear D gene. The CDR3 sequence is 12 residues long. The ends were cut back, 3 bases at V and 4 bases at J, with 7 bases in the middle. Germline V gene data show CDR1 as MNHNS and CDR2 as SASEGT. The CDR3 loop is CASSEVWYEQYF. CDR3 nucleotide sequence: TGTGCCAGCAGTGAGGTATGGTACGAGCAGTACTTC.

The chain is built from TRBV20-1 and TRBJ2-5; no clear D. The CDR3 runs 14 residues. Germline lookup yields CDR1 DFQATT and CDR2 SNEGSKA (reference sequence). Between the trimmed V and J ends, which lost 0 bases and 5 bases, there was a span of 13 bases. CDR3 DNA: TGCAGTGCTAGAGACCTACAGAACCGGGAGACCCAGTACTTC. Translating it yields CSARDLQNRETQYF.

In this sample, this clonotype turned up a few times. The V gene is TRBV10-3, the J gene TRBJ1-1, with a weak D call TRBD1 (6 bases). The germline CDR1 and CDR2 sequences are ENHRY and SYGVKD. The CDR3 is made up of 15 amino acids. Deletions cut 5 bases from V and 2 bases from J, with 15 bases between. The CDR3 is CAISTRDTSNTEAFF. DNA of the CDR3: TGTGCCATCAGTACGCGGGACACCTCTAACACTGAAGCTTTCTTT.

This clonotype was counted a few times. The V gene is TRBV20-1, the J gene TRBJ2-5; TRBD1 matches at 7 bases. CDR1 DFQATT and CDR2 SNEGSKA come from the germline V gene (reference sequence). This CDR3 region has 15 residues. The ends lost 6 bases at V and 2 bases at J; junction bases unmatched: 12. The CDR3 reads CSAAPTGVLQETQYF. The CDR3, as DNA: TGCAGTGCCGCCCCCACAGGGGTATTACAAGAGACCCAGTACTTC.

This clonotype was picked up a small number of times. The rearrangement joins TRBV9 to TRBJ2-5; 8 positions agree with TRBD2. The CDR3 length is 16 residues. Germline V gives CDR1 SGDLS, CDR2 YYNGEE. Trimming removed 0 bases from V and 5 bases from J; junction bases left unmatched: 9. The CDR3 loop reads CASSVGNSGTRETQYF. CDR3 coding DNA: TGTGCCAGCAGCGTAGGAAATAGCGGGACGAGGGAGACCCAGTACTTC.

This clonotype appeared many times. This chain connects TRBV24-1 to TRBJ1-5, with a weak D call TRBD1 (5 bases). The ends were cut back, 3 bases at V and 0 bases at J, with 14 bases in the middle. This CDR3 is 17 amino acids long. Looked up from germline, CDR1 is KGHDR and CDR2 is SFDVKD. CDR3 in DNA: TGTGCCACCAGTGATCGGCGCGACAGCGATAGCAATCAGCCCCAGCATTTT. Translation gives CATSDRRDSDSNQPQHF.

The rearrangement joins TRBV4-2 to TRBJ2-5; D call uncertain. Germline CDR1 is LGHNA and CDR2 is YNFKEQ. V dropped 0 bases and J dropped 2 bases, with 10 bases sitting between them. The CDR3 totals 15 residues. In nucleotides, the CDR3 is TGTGCCAGCAGCCAAGAGGCACGTTTACAAGAGACCCAGTACTTC. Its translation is CASSQEARLQETQYF.

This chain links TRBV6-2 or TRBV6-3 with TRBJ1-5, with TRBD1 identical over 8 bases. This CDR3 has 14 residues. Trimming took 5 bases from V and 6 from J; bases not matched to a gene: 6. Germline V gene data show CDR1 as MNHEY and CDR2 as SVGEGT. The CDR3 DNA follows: TGTGCCAGCAGTAAGGACAGGGTTGCTCAGCCCCAGCATTTT. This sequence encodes CASSKDRVAQPQHF.

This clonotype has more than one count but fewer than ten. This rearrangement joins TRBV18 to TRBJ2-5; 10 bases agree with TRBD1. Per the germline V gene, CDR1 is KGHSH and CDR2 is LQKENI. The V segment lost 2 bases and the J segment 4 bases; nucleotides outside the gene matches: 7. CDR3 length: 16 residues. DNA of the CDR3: TGTGCCAGCTCACCAGAGGACAGGGGGTTATCAGAGACCCAGTACTTC. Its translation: CASSPEDRGLSETQYF.

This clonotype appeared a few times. The CDR3 reads CASSPTGEYNYGYTF. CDR3 nucleotide sequence: TGCGCCAGCAGCCCGACTGGTGAATATAACTATGGCTACACCTTC. The V and J genes are TRBV5-1 and TRBJ1-2; D remains ambiguous. V dropped 4 bases and J dropped 1 base, with 14 bases sitting between them. This CDR3 comprises 15 residues. Germline V gene lookup returns CDR1 SGHRS and CDR2 YFSETQ.

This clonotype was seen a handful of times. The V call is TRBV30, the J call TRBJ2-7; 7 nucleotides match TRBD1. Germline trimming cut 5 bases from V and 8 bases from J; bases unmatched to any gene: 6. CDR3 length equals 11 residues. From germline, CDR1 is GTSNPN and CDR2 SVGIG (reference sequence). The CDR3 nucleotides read TGTGCCTGGGACGACAGGGCAAAGCAGTACTTC. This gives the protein CAWDDRAKQYF.

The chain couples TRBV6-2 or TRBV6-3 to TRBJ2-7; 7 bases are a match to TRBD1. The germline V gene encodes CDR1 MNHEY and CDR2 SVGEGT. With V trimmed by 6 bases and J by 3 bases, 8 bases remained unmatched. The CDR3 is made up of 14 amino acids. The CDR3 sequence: CASSDGDSHYEQYF. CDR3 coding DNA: TGTGCCAGCAGCGACGGGGACAGCCACTACGAGCAGTACTTC.

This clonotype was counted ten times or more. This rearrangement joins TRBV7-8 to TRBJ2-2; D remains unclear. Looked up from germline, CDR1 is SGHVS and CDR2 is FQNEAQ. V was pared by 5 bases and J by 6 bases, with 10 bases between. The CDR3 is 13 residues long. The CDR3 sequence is CASSAVSAGELFF. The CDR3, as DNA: TGTGCCAGCAGCGCTGTGTCCGCCGGGGAGCTGTTTTTT.

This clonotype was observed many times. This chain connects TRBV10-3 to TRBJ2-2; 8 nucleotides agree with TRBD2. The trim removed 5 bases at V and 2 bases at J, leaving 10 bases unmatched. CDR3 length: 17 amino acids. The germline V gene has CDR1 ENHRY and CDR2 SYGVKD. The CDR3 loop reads CAISPRLASDNTGELFF. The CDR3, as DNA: TGTGCCATCAGTCCCCGACTAGCGAGTGACAACACCGGGGAGCTGTTTTTT.

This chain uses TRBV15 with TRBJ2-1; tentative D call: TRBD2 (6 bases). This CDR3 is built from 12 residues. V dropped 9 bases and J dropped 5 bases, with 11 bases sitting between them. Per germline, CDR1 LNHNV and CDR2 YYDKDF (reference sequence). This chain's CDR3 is CATYGGDNEQFF. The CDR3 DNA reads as TGTGCCACTTACGGGGGTGACAATGAGCAGTTCTTC.